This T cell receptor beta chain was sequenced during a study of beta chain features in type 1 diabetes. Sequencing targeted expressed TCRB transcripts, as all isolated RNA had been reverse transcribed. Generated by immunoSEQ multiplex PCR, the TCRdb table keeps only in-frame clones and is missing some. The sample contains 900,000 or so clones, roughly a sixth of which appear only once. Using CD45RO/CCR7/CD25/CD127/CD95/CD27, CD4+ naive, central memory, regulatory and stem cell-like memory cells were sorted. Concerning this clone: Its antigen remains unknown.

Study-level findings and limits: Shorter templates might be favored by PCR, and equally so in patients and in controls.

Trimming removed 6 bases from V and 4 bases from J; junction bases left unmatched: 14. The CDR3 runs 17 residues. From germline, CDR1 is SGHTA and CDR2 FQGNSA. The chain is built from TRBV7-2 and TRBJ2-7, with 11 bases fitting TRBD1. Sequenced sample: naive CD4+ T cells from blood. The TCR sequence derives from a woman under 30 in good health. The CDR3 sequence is CASSPRGGGQGEYEQYF. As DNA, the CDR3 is TGTGCCAGCAGTCCGCGCGGAGGGGGACAGGGGGAATACGAGCAGTACTTC.